The 10 T cell receptor beta chains listed next were all sequenced from one sample in a study of shared clonotypes between healthy human individuals. Profiling relied on immunoSEQ multiplex PCR, and the TCRdb table lists in-frame clones only, not all of them. The profile covers 1,400,000 or so clones, with about 98.5% appearing a single time and approximately 0.38% taken by the ten largest. The material sequenced was naive CD4+ T cells sorted from blood. The subset was: CD45RA+ positively selected. These receptors originate from a man aged 25 to 45 in good health.

This chain uses TRBV6-1 with TRBJ2-1; 7 nucleotides match TRBD2. Trimming took 5 bases from V and 3 from J; bases not matched to a gene: 4. This CDR3 comprises 14 residues. Germline V gives CDR1 MNHNS, CDR2 SASEGT. The CDR3 spells CASSPGLFYNEQFF. CDR3 nucleotides: TGTGCCAGCAGTCCGGGACTATTCTACAATGAGCAGTTCTTC.

In its sample, this clone was seen once. The chain's CDR3 is CASRAGQKNYGYTF. CDR3 sequence (DNA): TGTGCCAGCAGGGCAGGGCAAAAAAACTATGGCTACACCTTC. The chain links TRBV28 to TRBJ1-2; D is perhaps TRBD1 (5 bases). V dropped 6 bases and J dropped 2 bases, with 13 bases sitting between them. This CDR3 is built from 14 residues. Germline CDR1 is MDHEN and CDR2 is SYDVKM.

The gene calls are TRBV29-1 and TRBJ1-5; 10 bases line up with TRBD1. The CDR3 extends over 14 amino acids. CDR1 SQVTM and CDR2 ANQGSEA come from the germline V gene. V lost 7 bases, J lost 1 base, and 4 bases stayed unmatched. As DNA, the CDR3 is TGCAGCGCCTGGGACAGGGGAAGCAATCAGCCCCAGCATTTT. It is translated as CSAWDRGSNQPQHF.

Points on this clone: The same CDR3 can be traced to other DNA sequences in this sample. The chain recombines TRBV18 with TRBJ2-3; D is unresolved. Trimming stripped 3 bases from V and 3 bases from J, with 10 bases between. CDR1 KGHSH and CDR2 LQKENI come from the germline V gene. The CDR3 is 14 amino acids. This chain's CDR3 is CASSPRTGTDTQYF. As DNA, the CDR3 is TGTGCCAGCTCACCCCGCACGGGTACAGATACGCAGTATTTT.

The gene calls are TRBV5-1 and TRBJ1-1; 8 nucleotides line up with TRBD1. The CDR3 is 15 residues long. The germline V gene has CDR1 SGHRS and CDR2 YFSETQ. J was trimmed by 2 bases and V by 5 bases; bases with no gene match: 8. CDR3 loop: CASSTGTGRNTEAFF. The CDR3 bases are TGCGCCAGCAGTACCGGGACAGGACGTAACACTGAAGCTTTCTTT. Full variable domain (rest looked up from reference TRBV5-1 and TRBJ1-1): KAGVTQTPRYLIKTRGQQVTLSCSPISGHRSVSWYQQTPGQGLQFLFEYFSETQRNKGNFPGRFSGRQFSNSRSEMNVSTLELGDSALYLCASSTGTGRNTEAFFGQGTRLTVV.

The genes are TRBV9 and TRBJ2-3; TRBD2 aligns across 7 bases. The CDR3 spans 16 residues. Germline V gene data show CDR1 as SGDLS and CDR2 as YYNGEE. The junction had 5 bases not matched to a gene; V was cut back by 1 base and J by 0 bases. In DNA, the CDR3 is TGTGCCAGCAGCGTATCAATTAGCGGGAGCACAGATACGCAGTATTTT. Translating gives CASSVSISGSTDTQYF.

The chain is built from TRBV14 and TRBJ2-7; D uncertain. Germline assignment: CDR1 SGHDN and CDR2 FVKESK. This CDR3 has 13 amino acids. Trimming shortened V by 2 bases and J by 3 bases, and 8 bases separated the two germline ends. The CDR3 reads CASSQKGFYEQYF. The CDR3 DNA reads TGTGCCAGCAGCCAAAAAGGATTCTACGAGCAGTACTTC.

This clone was seen a single time. J is TRBJ2-7 and V is TRBV21-1; whether TRBD1, the table's D call, matches the DNA was not checked. TRBV21-1 is deemed a pseudogene. CDR3 length equals 11 residues. As DNA, the CDR3 is TGTGCCAGCAGCCACACCTACGAGCAGTACTTC. It specifies CASSHTYEQYF.

This clone appeared once. Here the CDR3 reads CASSVADNYGYTF. The CDR3 DNA reads as TGTGCCAGCAGTGTCGCAGACAACTATGGCTACACCTTC. The chain uses TRBV6-1 and TRBJ1-2; no clear D gene. This CDR3 has 13 residues. Germline CDR1 MNHNS, CDR2 SASEGT. V was shortened by 4 bases and J by 2 bases, with 8 bases between the two germline ends.

The CDR3 is CAIGSSLSTDTQYF. The CDR3 nucleotides read TGTGCCATCGGGTCTAGCCTTAGCACAGATACGCAGTATTTT. The rearrangement links TRBV10-3 to TRBJ2-3; the D gene is possibly TRBD2 (5 bases). Trimming left V 8 bases short and J 0 bases short, with 12 bases between. Per germline, CDR1 ENHRY and CDR2 SYGVKD. This CDR3 contains 14 residues.